This T cell receptor (beta chain) comes out of a study of beta chain features in type 1 diabetes. Study findings and constraints: High-TCR-expressing cells could be over-represented by cDNA sequencing. The study found moderately but significantly shorter TCRB CDR3s in all four CD4+ subsets of Type 1 diabetes patients.

As regards this clone: The antigen remains unidentified.

From germline, CDR1 is LNHNV and CDR2 YYDKDF (reference sequence). The CDR3 length is 15 residues. V gave up 0 bases and J gave up 1 base, with 9 bases separating them. Reverse transcribing all isolated RNA meant expressed TCRB transcripts were sequenced. TCRdb keeps only in-frame clones here, not all; method: immunoSEQ multiplex PCR. Here the sample spans some 360,000 clones, 20% being singletons. Donors underwent one heparinised blood draw, around 120 mL on average. Via CD45RO/CCR7/CD25/CD127/CD95/CD27, cells of the CD4+ naive, central memory, regulatory and stem cell-like memory subsets were sorted.

Sequencing was carried out using naive CD4+ T cells from blood. The V and J genes are TRBV15 and TRBJ1-1; weak D call: TRBD1 (5 bases). This sequence was found in a woman between 18 and 29 years old in good health. CDR3 nucleotides: TGTGCCACCAGCAGAGACCTGGACAAGAACACTGAAGCTTTCTTT. Translating it yields CATSRDLDKNTEAFF.